The T cell receptor (beta chain) described here comes from a study of post-analysis software for immune sequencing data. General study points: Patients showed TRBV5-6, TRBV5-1 and TRBV20-1 among five TRBV segments more frequent than in controls.

This clonotype was counted a few times. Its specificity is not known. Unique-molecular-identifier-tagged TCR beta cDNA libraries were used. TCRdb re-called the PCR reads with MiXCR, one entry per CDR3 protein. The sample includes under 650,000 distinct CDR3 sequences, around 40% of them seen just once. Losses at the gene ends were 4 bases for V and 4 bases for J; bases not matched to a gene: 3. The CDR3 is 14 amino acids. CDR1 is ENHRY, CDR2 SYGVKD, per germline. This TCR was recovered from a girl between 5 and 17 years old with multiple sclerosis. This chain connects TRBV10-3 to TRBJ2-2, with TRBD1 matching over 7 bases. Sequencing was performed on blood. CDR3 region: CAISADRATGELFF. The DNA of the CDR3 is TGTGCCATCAGTGCCGACAGGGCCACCGGGGAGCTGTTTTTT.